One and the same sample provided the 9 T cell receptor beta chains below, sequenced in a study of vaccination and CD4 T cells after COVID-19. Documented treatment: roughly 11-day PBMC culture with coronavirus spike peptide pools or control peptides (ViraFEST assay). Sequencing of cultured CD4+ T cell DNA used the Oncomine TCR Beta short-read assay. In TCRdb, the PCR reads were re-called with MiXCR into one record per CDR3 protein. Among about 12,000 distinct CDR3 sequences listed, 70% to 80% were seen once. Their target antigens are unknown. The sample comprised CD4+ T cells from blood, cultured in vitro. Receptors originate from a human donor who had recovered from COVID-19.

The count of this clonotype is one. The chain couples TRBV5-1 to TRBJ2-5, with 7 bases lining up with TRBD1. CDR3 length: 16 residues. Germline assignment: CDR1 SGHRS and CDR2 YFSETQ. V trimming: 6 bases; J trimming: 5 bases; junction bases outside the gene matches: 16. CDR3: CASKITGTALRETQYF. As DNA, the CDR3 is TGCGCCAGCAAAATCACCGGGACAGCATTGAGGGAGACCCAGTACTTC.

CDR3 DNA sequence: TGTGCCAGCAAAGGGACCTACGCACATGGCTACACCTTC. Protein: CASKGTYAHGYTF. This chain joins TRBV6-2 or TRBV6-3 and TRBJ1-2; D may be TRBD1 (5 bases). V dropped 7 bases and J dropped 6 bases, with 15 bases sitting between them. This CDR3 region has 13 residues. The V gene's germline CDR1 is MNHEY and CDR2 SVGEGT.

This clonotype was seen a single time. The chain is built from TRBV20-1 and TRBJ1-5; a weak D match, TRBD1 (5 bases). V gave up 5 bases and J gave up 7 bases, with 18 bases separating them. The CDR3 is 14 residues long. CDR1 is DFQATT, CDR2 SNEGSKA, per germline (reference sequence). DNA of the CDR3: TGCAGTGCTCTAAACCGGGACTTCCACCAGCCCCAGCATTTT. As protein: CSALNRDFHQPQHF.

The rearrangement uses TRBV5-6 and TRBJ2-5, with TRBD2 matching 14 bases. The CDR3 loop spans 15 amino acids. Germline V gene sequence: CDR1 SGHDT, CDR2 YYEEEE. V lost 4 bases, J lost 4 bases, and 3 bases stayed unmatched. DNA of the CDR3: TGTGCCAGCAGCCAGGGACTAGCGGGAGCAGAGACCCAGTACTTC. Translating it yields CASSQGLAGAETQYF.

The chain carries TRBV6-1 and TRBJ2-7; 8 bases align to TRBD1. The trim removed 2 bases at V and 1 base at J, leaving 4 bases unmatched. This CDR3 contains 15 residues. Germline-derived CDR1 and CDR2 are MNHNS and SASEGT. The CDR3 DNA follows: TGTGCCAGCAGTGAAAGGGACAGGAGATCCTACGAGCAGTACTTC. This codes for CASSERDRRSYEQYF.

The gene calls are TRBV6-5 and TRBJ1-6; D call uncertain. The length of the CDR3 is 16 residues. V was trimmed by 0 bases and J by 8 bases, leaving 14 bases between them. In germline, CDR1 is MNHEY, CDR2 SVGAGI. CDR3 bases: TGTGCCAGCAGTTACTCGACGGCTTACAGACATTCACCCCTCCACTTT. Amino acids: CASSYSTAYRHSPLHF.

This chain joins TRBV7-2 and TRBJ1-2; perhaps TRBD1 as D (5 bases). Germline V gene sequence: CDR1 SGHTA, CDR2 FQGNSA. Trimming cost V 3 bases and J 12 bases, with 23 bases left between them. The CDR3 runs 15 residues. This CDR3 is CASSLVLEGRIGHTF. CDR3 in DNA: TGTGCCAGCAGCTTGGTACTGGAGGGGAGAATCGGGCACACCTTC.

Only one count was recorded for this clonotype. This chain uses TRBV7-6 with TRBJ2-3; D assignment may be TRBD1 or TRBD2 (6 bases each). Trimming pared 5 bases from V and 6 bases from J, leaving 12 bases between. This CDR3 comprises 13 residues. The germline V gene encodes CDR1 SGHVS and CDR2 FNYEAQ. The CDR3 sequence: CASSGQGRDTQYF. For the CDR3, the DNA is TGTGCCAGCAGCGGTCAGGGGAGGGATACGCAGTATTTT.

In the case of this clonotype: One junction end does not reproduce the germline sequence, and a read error may be involved. This chain uses TRBV7-2 with TRBJ2-7; D perhaps matches TRBD1 (6 bases). The CDR3 runs to 13 residues. The germline CDR1 and CDR2 sequences are SGHTA and FQGNSA. In nucleotides, the CDR3 is TGTGCCAGCAGCCAGGGACAACTCTACGGGCAGTACTTC. Protein: CASSQGQLYGQYF.